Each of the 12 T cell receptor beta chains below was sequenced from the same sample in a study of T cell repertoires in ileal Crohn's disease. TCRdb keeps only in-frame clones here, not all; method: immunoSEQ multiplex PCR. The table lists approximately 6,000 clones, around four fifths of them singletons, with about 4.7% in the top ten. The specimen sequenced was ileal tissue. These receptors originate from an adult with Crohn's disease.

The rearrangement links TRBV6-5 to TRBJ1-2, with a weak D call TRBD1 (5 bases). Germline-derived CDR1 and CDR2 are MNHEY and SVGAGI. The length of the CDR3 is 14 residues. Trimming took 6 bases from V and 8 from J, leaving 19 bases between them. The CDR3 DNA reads TGTGCCAGCAGGCTGGAGGGGCGCTCTGGGGGCTACACCTTC. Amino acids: CASRLEGRSGGYTF.

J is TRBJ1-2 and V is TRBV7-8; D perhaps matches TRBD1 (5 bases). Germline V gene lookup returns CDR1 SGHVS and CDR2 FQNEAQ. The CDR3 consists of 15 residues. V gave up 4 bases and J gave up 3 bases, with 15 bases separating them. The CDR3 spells CASSSQGVGHYGYTF. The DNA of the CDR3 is TGTGCCAGCAGCTCCCAGGGAGTGGGACACTATGGCTACACCTTC.

The CDR3 DNA sequence: TGTGCCATCAGTGAGTCGGGACAGGGGAGGCGTAATTCACCCCTCCACTTT. Its translation: CAISESGQGRRNSPLHF. The chain combines TRBV10-3 with TRBJ1-6; 10 bases are shared with TRBD1. This CDR3 spans 17 amino acids. Per germline, CDR1 ENHRY and CDR2 SYGVKD. The J segment lost 6 bases and the V segment lost 0 bases, leaving 5 bases of the junction unmatched.

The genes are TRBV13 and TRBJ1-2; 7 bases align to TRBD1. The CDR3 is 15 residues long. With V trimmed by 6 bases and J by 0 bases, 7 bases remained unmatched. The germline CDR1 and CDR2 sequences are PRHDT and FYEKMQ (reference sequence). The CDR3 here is CASRESGTANYGYTF. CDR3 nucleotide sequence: TGTGCCAGCAGAGAATCCGGGACAGCTAACTATGGCTACACCTTC.

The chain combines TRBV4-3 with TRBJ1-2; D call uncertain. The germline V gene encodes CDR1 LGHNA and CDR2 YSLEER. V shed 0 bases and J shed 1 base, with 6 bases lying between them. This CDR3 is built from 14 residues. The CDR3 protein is CASSQERFNYGYTF. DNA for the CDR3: TGCGCCAGCAGCCAAGAGCGGTTTAACTATGGCTACACCTTC.

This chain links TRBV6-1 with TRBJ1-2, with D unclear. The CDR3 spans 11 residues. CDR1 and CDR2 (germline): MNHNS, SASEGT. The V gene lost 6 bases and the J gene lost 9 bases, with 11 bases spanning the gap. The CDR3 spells CASSPSDRYTF. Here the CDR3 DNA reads TGTGCCAGCAGCCCGTCGGACCGCTACACCTTC.

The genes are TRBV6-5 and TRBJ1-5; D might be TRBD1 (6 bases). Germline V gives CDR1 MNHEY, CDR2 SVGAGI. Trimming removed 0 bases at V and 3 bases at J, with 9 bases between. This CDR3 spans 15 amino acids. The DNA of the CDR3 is TGTGCCAGCAGTTACTCGGGACATCCCAATCAGCCCCAGCATTTT. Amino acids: CASSYSGHPNQPQHF.

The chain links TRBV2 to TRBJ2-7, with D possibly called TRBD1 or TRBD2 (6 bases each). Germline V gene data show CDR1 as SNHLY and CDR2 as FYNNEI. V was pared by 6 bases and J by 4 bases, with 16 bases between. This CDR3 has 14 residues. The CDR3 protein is CASSSGRGRYEQYF. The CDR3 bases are TGTGCCAGCAGCTCGGGACGGGGGCGGTACGAGCAGTACTTC. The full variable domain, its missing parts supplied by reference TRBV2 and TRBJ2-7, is EPEVTQTPSHQVTQMGQEVILRCVPISNHLYFYWYRQILGQKVEFLVSFYNNEISEKSEIFDDQFSVERPDGSNFTLKIRSTKLEDSAMYFCASSSGRGRYEQYFGPGTRLTVT.

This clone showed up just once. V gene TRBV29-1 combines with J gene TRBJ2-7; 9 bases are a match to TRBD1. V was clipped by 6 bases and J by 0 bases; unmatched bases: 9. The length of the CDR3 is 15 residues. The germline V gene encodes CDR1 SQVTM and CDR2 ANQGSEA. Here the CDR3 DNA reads TGCAGCGTCATAGGGGGGACAGGGCCCTCCTACGAGCAGTACTTC. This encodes CSVIGGTGPSYEQYF.

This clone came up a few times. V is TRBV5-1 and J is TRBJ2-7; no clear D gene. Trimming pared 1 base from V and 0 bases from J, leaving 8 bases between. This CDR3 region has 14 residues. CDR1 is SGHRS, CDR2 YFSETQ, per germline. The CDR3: CASSLTLDSYEQYF. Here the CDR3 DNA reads TGCGCCAGCAGCTTGACACTCGACTCCTACGAGCAGTACTTC.

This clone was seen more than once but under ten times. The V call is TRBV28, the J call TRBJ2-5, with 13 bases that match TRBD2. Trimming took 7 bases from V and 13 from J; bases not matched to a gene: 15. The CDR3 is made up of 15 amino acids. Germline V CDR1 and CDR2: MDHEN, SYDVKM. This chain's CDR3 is CASISGGTSGVPRYF. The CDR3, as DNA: TGTGCCAGCATCTCCGGGGGGACTAGCGGGGTGCCCCGGTACTTC.

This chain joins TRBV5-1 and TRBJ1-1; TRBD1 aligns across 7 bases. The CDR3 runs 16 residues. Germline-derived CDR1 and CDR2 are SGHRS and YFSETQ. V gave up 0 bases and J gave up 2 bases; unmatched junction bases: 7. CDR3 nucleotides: TGCGCCAGCAGCTTGGACGTGTCAGGGGGTAACACTGAAGCTTTCTTT. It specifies CASSLDVSGGNTEAFF.